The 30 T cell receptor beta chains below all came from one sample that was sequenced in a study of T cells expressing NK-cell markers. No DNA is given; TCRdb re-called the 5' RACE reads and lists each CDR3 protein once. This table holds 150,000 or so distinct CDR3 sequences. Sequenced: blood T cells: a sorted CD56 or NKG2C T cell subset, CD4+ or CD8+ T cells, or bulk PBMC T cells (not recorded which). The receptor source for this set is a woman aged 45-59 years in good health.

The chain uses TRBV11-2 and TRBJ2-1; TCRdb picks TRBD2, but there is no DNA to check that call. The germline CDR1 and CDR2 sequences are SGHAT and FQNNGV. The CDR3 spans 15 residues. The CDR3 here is CASSALAGEENEQFF.

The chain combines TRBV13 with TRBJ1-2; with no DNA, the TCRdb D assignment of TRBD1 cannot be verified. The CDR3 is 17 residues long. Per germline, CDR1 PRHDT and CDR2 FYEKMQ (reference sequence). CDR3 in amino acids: CASRFLGQGASGYGYTF.

The CDR3 protein is CASSIQGGGEAFF. This chain joins TRBV6-5 and TRBJ1-1. This CDR3 contains 13 residues. The germline V gene encodes CDR1 MNHEY and CDR2 SVGAGI.

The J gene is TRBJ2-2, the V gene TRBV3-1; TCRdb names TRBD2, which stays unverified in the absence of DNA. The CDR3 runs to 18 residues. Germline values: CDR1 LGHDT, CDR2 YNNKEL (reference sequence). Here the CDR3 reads CASSLGLAGGPNTGELFF.

This CDR3 reads CATKQGVGEAFF. The rearrangement links TRBV27 to TRBJ1-1; the TCRdb call, TRBD1, lacks DNA for checking. This CDR3 has 12 residues. Per germline, CDR1 MNHEY and CDR2 SMNVEV (reference sequence).

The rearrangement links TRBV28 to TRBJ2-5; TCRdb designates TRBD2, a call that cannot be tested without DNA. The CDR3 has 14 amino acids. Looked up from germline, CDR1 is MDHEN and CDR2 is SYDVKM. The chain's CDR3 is CASSLSASRETQYF.

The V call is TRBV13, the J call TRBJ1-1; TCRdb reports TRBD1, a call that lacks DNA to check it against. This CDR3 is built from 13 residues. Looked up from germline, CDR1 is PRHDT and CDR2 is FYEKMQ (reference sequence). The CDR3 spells CASSFSTDTEAFF.

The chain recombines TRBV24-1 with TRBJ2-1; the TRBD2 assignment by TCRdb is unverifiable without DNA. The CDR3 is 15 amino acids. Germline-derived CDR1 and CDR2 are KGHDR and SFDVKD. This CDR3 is CATSDLAGPYNEQFF.

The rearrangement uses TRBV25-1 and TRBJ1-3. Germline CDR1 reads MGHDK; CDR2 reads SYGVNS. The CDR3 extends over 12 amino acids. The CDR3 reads CASSESGNTIYF.

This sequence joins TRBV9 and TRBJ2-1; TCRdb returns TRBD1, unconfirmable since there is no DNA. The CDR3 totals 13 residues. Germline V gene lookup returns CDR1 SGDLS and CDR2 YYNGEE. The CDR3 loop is CASSPPGYNEQFF. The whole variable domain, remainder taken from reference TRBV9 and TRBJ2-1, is DSGVTQTPKHLITATGQRVTLRCSPRSGDLSVYWYQQSLDQGLQFLIQYYNGEERAKGNILERFSAQQFPDLHSELNLSSLELGDSALYFCASSPPGYNEQFFGPGTRLTVL.

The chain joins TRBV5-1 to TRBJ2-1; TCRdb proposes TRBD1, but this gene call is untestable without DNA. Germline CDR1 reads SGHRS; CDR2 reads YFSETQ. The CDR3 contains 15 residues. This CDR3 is CASSSGDSFREEQFF.

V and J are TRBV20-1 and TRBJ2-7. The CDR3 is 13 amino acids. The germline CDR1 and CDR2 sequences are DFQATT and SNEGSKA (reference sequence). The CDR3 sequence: CSARGWDSYEQYF.

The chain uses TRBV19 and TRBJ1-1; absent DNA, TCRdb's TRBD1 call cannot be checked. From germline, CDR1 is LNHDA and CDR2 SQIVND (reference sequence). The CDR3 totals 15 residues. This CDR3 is CASSIDPRGSTEAFF.

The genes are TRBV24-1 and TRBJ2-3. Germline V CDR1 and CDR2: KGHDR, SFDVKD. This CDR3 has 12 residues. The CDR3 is CATSDNEDTQYF.

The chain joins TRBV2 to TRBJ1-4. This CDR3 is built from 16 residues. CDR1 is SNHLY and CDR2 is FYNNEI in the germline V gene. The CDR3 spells CASSEPPWGSNEKLFF.

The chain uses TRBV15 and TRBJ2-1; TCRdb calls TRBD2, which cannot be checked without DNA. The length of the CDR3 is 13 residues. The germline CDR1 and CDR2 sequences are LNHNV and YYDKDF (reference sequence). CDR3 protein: CATSMGLAEKQFF.

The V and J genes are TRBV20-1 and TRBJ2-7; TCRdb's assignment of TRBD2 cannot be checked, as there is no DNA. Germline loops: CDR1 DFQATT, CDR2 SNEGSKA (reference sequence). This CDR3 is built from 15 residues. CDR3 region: CSARGWQDPSYEQYF.

The CDR3: CASSPLAGEEDTQYF. The chain links TRBV7-6 to TRBJ2-3; TCRdb reports TRBD2, a call that lacks DNA to check it against. The germline gives CDR1 SGHVS, CDR2 FNYEAQ. The CDR3 loop spans 15 amino acids.

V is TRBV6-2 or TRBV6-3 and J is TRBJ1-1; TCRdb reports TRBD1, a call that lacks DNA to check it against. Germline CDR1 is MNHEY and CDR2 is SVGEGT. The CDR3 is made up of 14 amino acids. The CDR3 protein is CASIGGGTDTEAFF.

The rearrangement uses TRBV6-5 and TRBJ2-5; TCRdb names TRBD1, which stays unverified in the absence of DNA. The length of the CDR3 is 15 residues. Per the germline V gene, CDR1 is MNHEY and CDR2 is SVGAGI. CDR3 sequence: CASSPDRLGGETQYF.

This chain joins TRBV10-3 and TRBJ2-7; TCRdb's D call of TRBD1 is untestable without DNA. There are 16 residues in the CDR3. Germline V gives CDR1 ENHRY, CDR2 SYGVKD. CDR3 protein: CAIQPSRTASSYEQYF.

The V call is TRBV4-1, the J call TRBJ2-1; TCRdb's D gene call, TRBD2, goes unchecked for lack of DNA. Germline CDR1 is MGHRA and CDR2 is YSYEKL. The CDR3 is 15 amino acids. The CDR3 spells CASRPRSSGSDEQFF.

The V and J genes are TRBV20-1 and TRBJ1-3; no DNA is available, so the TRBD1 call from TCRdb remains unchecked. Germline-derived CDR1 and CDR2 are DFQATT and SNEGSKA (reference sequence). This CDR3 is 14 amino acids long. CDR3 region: CSASTGWTGNTIYF.

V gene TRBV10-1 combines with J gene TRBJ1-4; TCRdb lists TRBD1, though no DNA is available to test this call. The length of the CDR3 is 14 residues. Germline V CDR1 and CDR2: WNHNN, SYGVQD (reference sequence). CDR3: CASSPEISNEKLFF.

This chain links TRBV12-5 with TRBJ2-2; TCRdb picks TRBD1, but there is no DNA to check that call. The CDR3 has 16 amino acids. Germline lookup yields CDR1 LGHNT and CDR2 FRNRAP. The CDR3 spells CASGPFTGGITGELFF.

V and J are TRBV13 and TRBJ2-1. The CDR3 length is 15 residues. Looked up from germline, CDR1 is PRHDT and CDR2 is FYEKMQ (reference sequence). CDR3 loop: CASSLGIINNNEQFF.

The chain's CDR3 is CASSPRDRGQPQHF. This chain joins TRBV16 and TRBJ1-5; with no DNA, the TCRdb D assignment of TRBD1 cannot be verified. CDR3 size: 14 residues. The germline V gene encodes CDR1 KGHSY and CDR2 FQNENV. The whole variable domain, remainder taken from reference TRBV16 and TRBJ1-5, is GEEVAQTPKHLVRGEGQKAKLYCAPIKGHSYVFWYQQVLKNEFKFLISFQNENVFDETGMPKERFSAKCLPNSPCSLEIQATKLEDSAVYFCASSPRDRGQPQHFGDGTRLSIL.

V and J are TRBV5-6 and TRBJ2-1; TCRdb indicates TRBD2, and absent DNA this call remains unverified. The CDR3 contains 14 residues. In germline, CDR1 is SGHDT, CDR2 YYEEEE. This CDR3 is CASSLDSGSNEQFF.

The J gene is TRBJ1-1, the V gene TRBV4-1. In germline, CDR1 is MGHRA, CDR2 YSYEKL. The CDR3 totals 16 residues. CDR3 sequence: CASSLLVGAANTEAFF.

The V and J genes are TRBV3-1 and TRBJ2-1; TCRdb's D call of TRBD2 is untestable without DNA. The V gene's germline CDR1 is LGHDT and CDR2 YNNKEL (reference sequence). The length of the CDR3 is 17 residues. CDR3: CASSQETWTSAYNEQFF.